Listed here are 23 T cell receptor beta chains from one sample, sequenced in a study of blood T cell repertoires in COVID-19. Method: immunoSEQ multiplex PCR; TCRdb's copy keeps in-frame clones and lacks some. The sample yields 300,000 to 400,000 clones, just over 85% seen once. The specimen was PBMCs or T cells enriched from blood (not recorded which). The receptors originated from a woman in her thirties or forties with acute COVID-19.

V and J are TRBV7-3 and TRBJ2-5, with TRBD2 matching over 8 bases. Looked up from germline, CDR1 is SGHTA and CDR2 is FQGTGA. The J segment lost 4 bases and the V segment lost 5 bases, leaving 9 bases of the junction unmatched. This CDR3 spans 15 amino acids. The DNA of the CDR3 is TGTGCCAGCAGCCCTGGGACTAGTCTCGTAGAGACCCAGTACTTC. As protein: CASSPGTSLVETQYF.

The CDR3 coding sequence is TGTGCCAGCAGCCCTGATTCAGTGAACACTGAAGCTTTCTTT. Translation gives CASSPDSVNTEAFF. The chain employs TRBV3-1 (or the pseudogene TRBV3-2) and TRBJ1-1; no firm D call. Germline V gene data show CDR1 as LGHDT and CDR2 as YNNKEL (reference sequence). The CDR3 has 14 residues. V was cut by 4 bases and J by 0 bases, with 9 bases left in between.

This clone was seen once. This chain joins TRBV28 and TRBJ1-6, with a weak D call TRBD1 (5 bases). V was shortened by 6 bases and J by 10 bases, with 22 bases between the two germline ends. This CDR3 is 16 amino acids long. CDR1 and CDR2 (germline): MDHEN, SYDVKM. The CDR3, as DNA: TGTGCCAGCAGCGCCGCAGGGACTTCGGGAACGTCACCCCTCCACTTT. This gives the protein CASSAAGTSGTSPLHF.

The chain recombines TRBV6-5 with TRBJ1-4, with 9 bases fitting TRBD1. The V and J ends lost 6 bases and 8 bases, in that order; junction bases with no gene match: 7. This CDR3 spans 14 amino acids. In germline, CDR1 is MNHEY, CDR2 SVGAGI. In DNA form, the CDR3 reads TGTGCCAGCAGCCCCGGACAGGGGCGCGAAAAACTGTTTTTT. Residues: CASSPGQGREKLFF.

This chain joins TRBV10-3 and TRBJ2-7; D remains unclear. Trimming cost V 6 bases and J 1 base, with 7 bases left between them. The CDR3 consists of 12 residues. From germline, CDR1 is ENHRY and CDR2 SYGVKD. The CDR3 DNA follows: TGTGCCATCAGATCAGGATCCTACGAGCAGTACTTC. It is translated as CAIRSGSYEQYF.

This clone was detected ten times or more. The genes are TRBV27 and TRBJ1-1; D is perhaps TRBD1 (5 bases). Between the trimmed V and J ends, which lost 3 bases and 1 base, there was a span of 6 bases. CDR1 and CDR2 from the germline V gene are MNHEY and SMNVEV (reference sequence). This CDR3 has 13 residues. The CDR3 is CASSLGGNTEAFF. CDR3 nucleotides: TGTGCCAGCAGTTTGGGGGGGAACACTGAAGCTTTCTTT.

The J gene is TRBJ2-5, the V gene TRBV7-3, with 9 bases lining up with TRBD1. The CDR3 sequence is 15 residues long. J lost 4 bases, V lost 5 bases, and 8 bases had no gene match. Germline CDR1 reads SGHTA; CDR2 reads FQGTGA. CDR3 DNA sequence: TGTGCCAGCAGCAAGACAGGGGGGTTTGGAGAGACCCAGTACTTC. Amino acid sequence: CASSKTGGFGETQYF.

The V and J genes are TRBV5-4 and TRBJ2-1; possible D gene TRBD2, 6 bases. Germline values: CDR1 SGHNT, CDR2 YYREEE (reference sequence). Trimming cost V 2 bases and J 3 bases, with 18 bases left between them. The CDR3 has 17 amino acids. The CDR3 loop reads CASSFRETRFVYNEQFF. CDR3 nucleotide sequence: TGTGCCAGCAGCTTCCGGGAGACTCGTTTCGTCTACAATGAGCAGTTCTTC. The whole variable domain, remainder taken from reference TRBV5-4 and TRBJ2-1, is ETGVTQSPTHLIKTRGQQVTLRCSSQSGHNTVSWYQQALGQGPQFIFQYYREEENGRGNFPPRFSGLQFPNYSSELNVNALELDDSALYLCASSFRETRFVYNEQFFGPGTRLTVL.

The chain couples TRBV14 to TRBJ2-4; no clear D. The CDR3 is 15 amino acids. Germline V gene lookup returns CDR1 SGHDN and CDR2 FVKESK. Between the trimmed V and J ends, which lost 2 bases and 0 bases, there was a span of 8 bases. CDR3 DNA: TGTGCCAGCAGCCAAAATACATTAGCCAAAAACATTCAGTACTTC. Its translation is CASSQNTLAKNIQYF.

The chain joins TRBV20-1 to TRBJ2-5, with D possibly being TRBD2 (6 bases). The CDR3 covers 13 residues. Germline CDR1 reads DFQATT; CDR2 reads SNEGSKA (reference sequence). V lost 3 bases and J 4 bases, leaving 12 bases between the germline ends. CDR3 DNA: TGCAGTGCTAGTGGGTGGGGAGGAGAGACCCAGTACTTC. This codes for CSASGWGGETQYF.

This sequence joins TRBV5-4 and TRBJ2-4, with D possibly being TRBD1 (6 bases). CDR1 and CDR2 from the germline V gene are SGHNT and YYREEE (reference sequence). This CDR3 region has 16 residues. Deletions cut 2 bases from V and 0 bases from J, with 12 bases between. CDR3 bases: TGTGCCAGCAGCTTCTATGACAGGCTAGCCAAAAACATTCAGTACTTC. Its protein is CASSFYDRLAKNIQYF.

The chain couples TRBV7-2 to TRBJ2-7; weak D call: TRBD1 (6 bases). Germline assignment: CDR1 SGHTA and CDR2 FQGNSA. The CDR3 has 13 amino acids. Trimming removed 1 base at V and 5 bases at J, with 9 bases between. CDR3: CASSLGGGNEQYF. CDR3 in DNA: TGTGCCAGCAGCTTAGGAGGGGGAAACGAGCAGTACTTC.

This chain connects TRBV6-5 to TRBJ1-4; 8 bases agree with TRBD1. The CDR3 loop spans 13 amino acids. Germline V gives CDR1 MNHEY, CDR2 SVGAGI. The CDR3 DNA reads as TGTGCTGTAAGGGGGACAGGCAATGAAAAACTGTTTTTT. Translating it yields CAVRGTGNEKLFF.

The chain combines TRBV6-4 with TRBJ1-2; TRBD1 matches 12 bases. CDR1 and CDR2 (germline): MRHNA, SNTAGT. The ends lost 6 bases at V and 8 bases at J; junction bases unmatched: 7. The CDR3 is 14 amino acids. CDR3 bases: TGTGCCAGCAGCCGAGGGACAGGGGGCTTGGGCTACACCTTC. Translation gives CASSRGTGGLGYTF.

This sequence joins TRBV6-5 and TRBJ1-1; possibly TRBD1 for D (6 bases). From germline, CDR1 is MNHEY and CDR2 SVGAGI. The CDR3 has 15 amino acids. The V gene lost 11 bases and the J gene lost 0 bases, with 19 bases spanning the gap. CDR3 nucleotides: TGTGCCTCCCGGGGGGGCAGCCCCATGAACACTGAAGCTTTCTTT. This sequence encodes CASRGGSPMNTEAFF.

This rearrangement joins TRBV3-1 (or the pseudogene TRBV3-2) to TRBJ2-7, with a weak D call TRBD2 (6 bases). There are 16 residues in the CDR3. V was shortened by 1 base and J by 2 bases, with 15 bases between the two germline ends. CDR1 and CDR2 (germline): LGHDT, YNNKEL (reference sequence). CDR3 nucleotide sequence: TGTGCCAGCAGCCAAGGGGACTCCCTCGGGCCCTACGAGCAGTACTTC. It yields the protein CASSQGDSLGPYEQYF.

The CDR3: CASSYSTDSMYF. The CDR3, as DNA: TGTGCCAGCAGTTACTCTACGGACAGTATGTACTTC. The V and J genes are TRBV6-2 or TRBV6-3 and TRBJ2-7; tentative D call: TRBD1 (6 bases). Trimming took off 0 bases at V and 12 bases at J, with 12 bases between the two ends. The CDR3 spans 12 residues. The germline V gene encodes CDR1 MNHEY and CDR2 SVGEGT.

CDR3 sequence: CASSLSWTDNQPQHF. CDR3 nucleotides: TGTGCCAGCAGCTTAAGTTGGACAGACAATCAGCCCCAGCATTTT. V and J are TRBV7-9 and TRBJ1-5; tentative D call: TRBD1 (6 bases). V was trimmed by 2 bases and J by 3 bases, leaving 11 bases between them. The CDR3 has 15 amino acids. Germline V gene lookup returns CDR1 SEHNR and CDR2 FQNEAQ (reference sequence).

The rearrangement links TRBV14 to TRBJ2-1, with 7 bases matching TRBD2. Looked up from germline, CDR1 is SGHDN and CDR2 is FVKESK. The V and J ends lost 4 bases and 10 bases, in that order; junction bases with no gene match: 13. The CDR3 loop spans 15 amino acids. CDR3 sequence (DNA): TGTGCCAGCAGCCGCGGACTAGGACCGGGATGGGAGCAGTTCTTC. As protein: CASSRGLGPGWEQFF.

The table lists this clone with a count of one. The chain joins TRBV6-2 or TRBV6-3 to TRBJ2-7, with TRBD1 identical over 9 bases. There are 16 residues in the CDR3. Germline CDR1 is MNHEY and CDR2 is SVGEGT. V was clipped by 0 bases and J by 5 bases; unmatched bases: 8. The CDR3 sequence: CASSYSRGQGNDEQYF. CDR3 bases: TGTGCCAGCAGTTACTCGAGAGGACAGGGGAATGACGAGCAGTACTTC.

This clone was picked up one time. The chain combines TRBV6-5 with TRBJ1-2, with D perhaps matching TRBD1 (6 bases). The CDR3 covers 11 residues. Trimming took 8 bases from V and 6 from J, leaving 10 bases between them. Germline CDR1 and CDR2: MNHEY and SVGAGI. The chain's CDR3 is CASWGLNGYTF. The CDR3 bases are TGTGCCAGCTGGGGGCTGAATGGCTACACCTTC.

V usage is TRBV5-1 and J usage is TRBJ2-3; 10 bases agree with TRBD2. V shed 4 bases, J shed 6 bases, and the junction held 11 bases outside the gene matches. CDR3 size: 16 residues. Germline CDR1 and CDR2: SGHRS and YFSETQ. The CDR3 DNA reads as TGCGCCAGCAGCATGAACCCAGCGGGAGGGGCGGATACGCAGTATTTT. This sequence encodes CASSMNPAGGADTQYF. Using reference TRBV5-1 and TRBJ2-3 for the parts outside the CDR3, the full variable domain is KAGVTQTPRYLIKTRGQQVTLSCSPISGHRSVSWYQQTPGQGLQFLFEYFSETQRNKGNFPGRFSGRQFSNSRSEMNVSTLELGDSALYLCASSMNPAGGADTQYFGPGTRLTVL.

This clone has more than one count but fewer than ten. V and J are TRBV19 and TRBJ1-5; 10 nucleotides line up with TRBD1. J gave up 3 bases and V 5 bases, and 4 bases lay outside the gene matches. CDR3 length: 15 residues. Looked up from germline, CDR1 is LNHDA and CDR2 is SQIVND (reference sequence). CDR3 residues: CASSLGQGYNQPQHF. CDR3 in DNA: TGTGCCAGTAGTTTGGGACAGGGGTACAATCAGCCCCAGCATTTT.